This T cell receptor beta chain was sequenced in a study of OX40 agonist ivuxolimab in advanced cancers. Blood sampling took place at baseline, cycle 4 day 1, and cycle 7 day 1. Notes on the study in general: Dose levels from 0.1 to 3.0 mg/kg saw CD4+ and CD8+ blood T cells expand clonally by week 6. CD4+ T cells averaged fewer expanded clones than CD8+ T cells.

Concerning this clone itself: Its matching antigen is unknown.

Germline values: CDR1 MGHRA, CDR2 YSYEKL. Trimming cost V 10 bases and J 5 bases; bases outside gene matches: 9. CDR3 length equals 14 residues. Libraries were prepared by immunoSEQ multiplex PCR; TCRdb keeps only in-frame clonotypes and omits some of them. The sample consists of tens of thousands of clones, 70% to 90% of them appearing once. The sequence was obtained from an adult with an advanced solid tumor such as melanoma, head and neck, liver or kidney cancer. The specimen was CD4+ or CD8+ T cells sorted from blood, collected in a trial of the OX40 agonist ivuxolimab. The genes are TRBV4-1 and TRBJ2-2; 8 bases map to TRBD2. CDR3 sequence reads: CATGLAGWTGELFF. The CDR3 bases are TGCGCCACCGGGCTAGCGGGTTGGACCGGGGAGCTGTTTTTT.